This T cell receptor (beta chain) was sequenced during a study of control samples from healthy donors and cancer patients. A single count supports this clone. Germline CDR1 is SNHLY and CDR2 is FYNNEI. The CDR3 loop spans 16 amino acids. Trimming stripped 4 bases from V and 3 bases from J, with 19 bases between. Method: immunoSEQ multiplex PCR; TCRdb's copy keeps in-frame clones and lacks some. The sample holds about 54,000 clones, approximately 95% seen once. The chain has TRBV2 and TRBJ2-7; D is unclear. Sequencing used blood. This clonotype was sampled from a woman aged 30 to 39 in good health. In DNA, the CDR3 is TGTGCCAGCAGTGGCCATAGGGTACTAAGTGTCTACGAGCAGTACTTC. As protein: CASSGHRVLSVYEQYF.